The rows below give T cell receptor beta chains drawn from one sample of a study of cytomegalovirus exposure and HLA in healthy donors. The assay was immunoSEQ multiplex PCR, and TCRdb's table has in-frame clones only and misses some. The sample lists tens of thousands of clones, around 97% occurring once. Sequencing was done on a sample of PBMCs. These receptors were taken from a young man in good health and CMV-seropositive. Each CDR3 is given with its conserved first and last residue. The D gene is left open where the match is weak. Only some rows state a clone size, as once, few, many or a class for expanded clones.

D gene: TRBD1; J gene: TRBJ1-4; V gene: TRBV27; clone size: .; CDR3 protein: CASSFQQGLSGEKLFF; CDR3 DNA: TGTGCCAGCAGTTTTCAACAGGGGTTAAGTGGTGAAAAACTGTTTTTT
D gene: .; J gene: TRBJ2-7; V gene: TRBV28; clone size: once; CDR3 protein: CASSLEARHPYEQYF; CDR3 DNA: TGTGCCAGCAGTTTAGAAGCTCGCCACCCCTACGAGCAGTACTTC
D gene: TRBD1; J gene: TRBJ2-7; V gene: TRBV9; clone size: .; CDR3 protein: CASSSRDRVSEQYF; CDR3 DNA: TGTGCCAGCAGCTCCCGGGACAGGGTCAGCGAGCAGTACTTC
D gene: .; J gene: TRBJ2-3; V gene: TRBV27; clone size: .; CDR3 protein: CASSSGSPSTDTQYF; CDR3 DNA: TGTGCCAGCAGTTCGGGATCCCCTAGCACAGATACGCAGTATTTT
D gene: TRBD2; J gene: TRBJ2-5; V gene: TRBV6-5; clone size: .; CDR3 protein: CASRLSGEETQYF; CDR3 DNA: TGTGCCAGCAGACTTAGCGGGGAAGAGACCCAGTACTTC
D gene: .; J gene: TRBJ1-5; V gene: TRBV28; clone size: .; CDR3 protein: CASSLRGPQHF; CDR3 DNA: TGTGCCAGCAGTTTAAGGGGGCCCCAGCATTTT
D gene: .; J gene: TRBJ1-1; V gene: TRBV28; clone size: once; CDR3 protein: CATKAPGAFF; CDR3 DNA: TGTGCCACCAAGGCCCCCGGGGCTTTCTTT
D gene: .; J gene: TRBJ2-7; V gene: TRBV28; clone size: once; CDR3 protein: CASSLTPPGGYEQYF; CDR3 DNA: TGTGCCAGCAGTTTAACCCCCCCTGGCGGCTACGAGCAGTACTTC
D gene: .; J gene: TRBJ2-7; V gene: TRBV15; clone size: .; CDR3 protein: CATSISLVPASPYEQYF; CDR3 DNA: TGTGCCACCAGCATATCCCTAGTACCCGCTTCCCCCTACGAGCAGTACTTC
D gene: .; J gene: TRBJ2-1; V gene: TRBV28; clone size: .; CDR3 protein: CASSFSKVGSSYNEQFF; CDR3 DNA: TGTGCCAGCAGTTTTTCTAAGGTGGGGAGCTCCTACAATGAGCAGTTCTTC
D gene: .; J gene: TRBJ2-7; V gene: TRBV6-5; clone size: .; CDR3 protein: CASSYPETGGPYEQYF; CDR3 DNA: TGTGCCAGCAGTTACCCAGAGACTGGAGGGCCCTACGAGCAGTACTTC
D gene: .; J gene: TRBJ2-2; V gene: TRBV4-3; clone size: once; CDR3 protein: CASSHQTLTGPPGTGELFF; CDR3 DNA: TGCGCCAGCAGCCATCAAACTTTGACAGGCCCACCGGGCACCGGGGAGCTGTTTTTT
D gene: .; J gene: TRBJ1-3; V gene: TRBV4-1; clone size: .; CDR3 protein: CASSQGKDKPGNTIYF; CDR3 DNA: TGCGCCAGCAGCCAAGGGAAGGACAAACCTGGAAACACCATATATTTT
D gene: .; J gene: TRBJ1-1; V gene: TRBV18; clone size: .; CDR3 protein: CASSADSTEAFF; CDR3 DNA: TGTGCCAGCTCAGCGGACAGCACTGAAGCTTTCTTT
D gene: TRBD2; J gene: TRBJ2-7; V gene: TRBV7-8; clone size: .; CDR3 protein: CASSPGLAVSYEQYF; CDR3 DNA: TGTGCCAGCAGCCCGGGACTAGCGGTAAGCTACGAGCAGTACTTC
D gene: TRBD1; J gene: TRBJ1-2; V gene: TRBV19; clone size: .; CDR3 protein: CASSGDRANYGYTF; CDR3 DNA: TGTGCCAGTAGTGGGGACAGGGCTAACTATGGCTACACCTTC
D gene: .; J gene: TRBJ2-5; V gene: TRBV2; clone size: .; CDR3 protein: CASSEGQYQETQYF; CDR3 DNA: TGTGCCAGCAGTGAAGGGCAGTATCAAGAGACCCAGTACTTC
D gene: .; J gene: TRBJ1-1; V gene: TRBV18; clone size: .; CDR3 protein: CASSGRGTGTEAFF; CDR3 DNA: TGTGCCAGCTCAGGTCGGGGGACGGGCACTGAAGCTTTCTTT
D gene: TRBD1; J gene: TRBJ2-7; V gene: TRBV28; clone size: .; CDR3 protein: CASSSPPGQTYEQYF; CDR3 DNA: TGTGCCAGCAGCTCCCCTCCGGGACAGACCTACGAGCAGTACTTC
D gene: TRBD2; J gene: TRBJ2-3; V gene: TRBV30; clone size: .; CDR3 protein: CAWSVGTSGRTDTQYF; CDR3 DNA: TGTGCCTGGAGTGTTGGGACTAGCGGTCGCACAGATACGCAGTATTTT
D gene: TRBD1; J gene: TRBJ1-2; V gene: TRBV6-5; clone size: .; CDR3 protein: CASSADRDLYGYTF; CDR3 DNA: TGTGCCAGCAGTGCCGACAGGGACCTATATGGCTACACCTTC
D gene: TRBD2; J gene: TRBJ2-3; V gene: TRBV30; clone size: once; CDR3 protein: CAQGGLAGAPQYF; CDR3 DNA: TGTGCTCAAGGCGGCCTAGCGGGGGCCCCGCAGTATTTT
D gene: TRBD1; J gene: TRBJ1-2; V gene: TRBV5-8; clone size: .; CDR3 protein: CASSTGQGWGGYTF; CDR3 DNA: TGTGCCAGCAGCACAGGACAGGGCTGGGGCGGCTACACCTTC
D gene: .; J gene: TRBJ2-3; V gene: TRBV13; clone size: .; CDR3 protein: CASSPRGMSTDTQYF; CDR3 DNA: TGTGCCAGCAGCCCCCGCGGGATGAGCACAGATACGCAGTATTTT
D gene: .; J gene: TRBJ2-1; V gene: TRBV25-1; clone size: .; CDR3 protein: CASRTDTAYEQFF; CDR3 DNA: TGTGCCAGCAGAACCGACACAGCATATGAGCAGTTCTTC
D gene: TRBD1; J gene: TRBJ1-2; V gene: TRBV5-1; clone size: once; CDR3 protein: CASSPGQGTLLTF; CDR3 DNA: TGCGCCAGCAGCCCCGGACAGGGGACTTTGCTCACCTTC
D gene: TRBD1; J gene: TRBJ1-5; V gene: TRBV2; clone size: .; CDR3 protein: CASSGTGPNQPQHF; CDR3 DNA: TGTGCCAGCAGTGGGACAGGGCCCAATCAGCCCCAGCATTTT
D gene: TRBD2; J gene: TRBJ2-5; V gene: TRBV19; clone size: .; CDR3 protein: CATSMPGLALGTQYF; CDR3 DNA: TGTGCCACTTCCATGCCGGGACTAGCGTTAGGGACCCAGTACTTC
D gene: TRBD1; J gene: TRBJ1-2; V gene: TRBV7-2; clone size: .; CDR3 protein: CASSARDRGSGGYTF; CDR3 DNA: TGTGCCAGCAGCGCCCGGGACAGGGGTTCTGGCGGCTACACCTTC
D gene: TRBD2; J gene: TRBJ2-7; V gene: TRBV6-6; clone size: .; CDR3 protein: CASTPGLASYEQYF; CDR3 DNA: TGTGCCAGTACCCCGGGACTAGCATCCTACGAGCAGTACTTC
D gene: .; J gene: TRBJ2-4; V gene: TRBV5-1; clone size: .; CDR3 protein: CASSPTQLAKNIQYF; CDR3 DNA: TGCGCCAGCAGCCCTACACAGTTAGCCAAAAACATTCAGTACTTC
D gene: .; J gene: TRBJ1-4; V gene: TRBV29-1; clone size: .; CDR3 protein: CSVETVTNEKLFF; CDR3 DNA: TGCAGCGTTGAAACAGTGACTAATGAAAAACTGTTTTTT